A single sample gave rise to the 6 T cell receptor beta chains below, sequenced in a study of blood T cells in healthy people across ages. A second about 7 to 11 cycle PCR used barcoded and J-beta primers. MiXCR, run by TCRdb on the 5' RACE reads, gives a single entry per CDR3 protein. The data contain 700,000 or so distinct CDR3 sequences, approximately 40% of them seen just once; the ten biggest clones take up 25% to 35%. Sequencing was done on a sample of blood. These TCRs come from a man older than 75 in good health.

This clonotype was seen only a few times. CDR3 residues: CSTGTQRGYTF. Written as DNA, the CDR3 is TGCAGTACCGGGACCCAACGGGGCTACACCTTC. V usage is TRBV20-1 and J usage is TRBJ1-2, with D possibly TRBD1 on 5 matching bases. Trimming stripped 8 bases from V and 8 bases from J, with 15 bases between. The CDR3 is made up of 11 amino acids. Germline V lookup: CDR1 DFQATT, CDR2 SNEGSKA (reference sequence).

This clonotype was seen more than once but under ten times. The chain carries TRBV7-6 and TRBJ1-2; D possibly corresponds to TRBD1 (5 bases). V was shortened by 7 bases and J by 8 bases, with 17 bases between the two germline ends. The CDR3 has 13 residues. From germline, CDR1 is SGHVS and CDR2 FNYEAQ. The CDR3 DNA reads as TGTGCCAGCACCAATCCGGGGGTTAGGGGCTACACCTTC. Translation gives CASTNPGVRGYTF. The whole variable domain, remainder taken from reference TRBV7-6 and TRBJ1-2, is GAGVSQSPRYKVTKRGQDVALRCDPISGHVSLYWYRQALGQGPEFLTYFNYEAQQDKSGLPNDRFSAERPEGSISTLTIQRTEQRDSAMYRCASTNPGVRGYTFGSGTRLTVV.

This clonotype was counted between two and nine times. The rearrangement joins TRBV28 to TRBJ2-5; 13 bases are a match to TRBD2. Per germline, CDR1 MDHEN and CDR2 SYDVKM. This CDR3 is built from 15 residues. Losses at the gene ends were 2 bases for V and 5 bases for J; bases not matched to a gene: 2. CDR3 in DNA: TGTGCCAGCAGTTTACGGACTAGCGGGAGTGAGACCCAGTACTTC. It is translated as CASSLRTSGSETQYF.

Many counts were recorded for this clonotype. V usage is TRBV12-3 or TRBV12-4 and J usage is TRBJ1-5, with 10 bases identical to TRBD1. V lost 6 bases to trimming and J lost 6 bases; unmatched junction nucleotides: 11. CDR3 length: 16 amino acids. The chain's CDR3 is CASSLTGGQGSQPQHF. CDR3 in DNA: TGTGCCAGCAGCTTGACAGGGGGCCAGGGGTCTCAGCCCCAGCATTTT.

This chain connects TRBV2 to TRBJ2-6; D may be TRBD2 (5 bases). The CDR3 runs 16 residues. V lost 6 bases and J 0 bases, leaving 12 bases between the germline ends. Germline values: CDR1 SNHLY, CDR2 FYNNEI. The CDR3 DNA sequence: TGTGCCAGCAGGGGAGAGCTGGGCTCTGGGGCCAACGTCCTGACTTTC. Its protein product is CASRGELGSGANVLTF.

For this clonotype: At one end, the junction sequence differs from germline, possibly due to a read error. J is TRBJ2-3 and V is TRBV11-2; D possibly corresponds to TRBD1 (5 bases). Germline V lookup: CDR1 SGHAT, CDR2 FQNNGV. This CDR3 has 14 residues. CDR3 DNA sequence: TGTGCCAGCAGCCTAGAAGGGGTCACGAATACGCAGTATTTT. Translated, it gives CASSLEGVTNTQYF.